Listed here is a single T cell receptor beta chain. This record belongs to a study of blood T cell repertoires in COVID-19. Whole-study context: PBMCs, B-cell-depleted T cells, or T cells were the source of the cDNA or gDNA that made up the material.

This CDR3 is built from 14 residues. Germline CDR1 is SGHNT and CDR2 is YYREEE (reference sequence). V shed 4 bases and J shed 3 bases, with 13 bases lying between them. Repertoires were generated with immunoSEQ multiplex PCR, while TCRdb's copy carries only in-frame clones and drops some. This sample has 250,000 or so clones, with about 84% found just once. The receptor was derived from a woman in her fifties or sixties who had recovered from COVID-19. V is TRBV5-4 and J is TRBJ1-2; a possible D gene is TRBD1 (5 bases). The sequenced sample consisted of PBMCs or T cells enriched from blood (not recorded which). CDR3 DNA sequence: TGTGCCAGCAGCCGGCCCGGGGGGGACTATGGCTACACCTTC. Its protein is CASSRPGGDYGYTF.